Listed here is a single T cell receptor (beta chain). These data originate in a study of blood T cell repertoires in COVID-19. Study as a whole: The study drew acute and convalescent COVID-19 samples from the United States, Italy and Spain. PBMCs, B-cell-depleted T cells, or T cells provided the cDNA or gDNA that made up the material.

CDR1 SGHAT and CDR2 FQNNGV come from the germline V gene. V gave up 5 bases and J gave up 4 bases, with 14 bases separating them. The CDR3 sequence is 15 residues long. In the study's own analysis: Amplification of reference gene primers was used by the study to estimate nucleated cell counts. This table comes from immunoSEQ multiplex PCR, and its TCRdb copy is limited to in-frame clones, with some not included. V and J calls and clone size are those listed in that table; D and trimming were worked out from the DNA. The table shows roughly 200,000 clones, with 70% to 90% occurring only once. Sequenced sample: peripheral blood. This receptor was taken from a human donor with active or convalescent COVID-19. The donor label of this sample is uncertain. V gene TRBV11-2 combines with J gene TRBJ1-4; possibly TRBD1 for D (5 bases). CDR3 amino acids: CASSPTLGVNEKLFF. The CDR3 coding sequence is TGTGCCAGCAGCCCAACCCTAGGGGTTAATGAAAAACTGTTTTTT. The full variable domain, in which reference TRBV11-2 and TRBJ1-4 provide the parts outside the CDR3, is EAGVAQSPRYKIIEKRQSVAFWCNPISGHATLYWYQQILGQGPKLLIQFQNNGVVDDSQLPKDRFSAERLKGVDSTLKIQPAKLEDSAVYLCASSPTLGVNEKLFFGSGTQLSVL.